This T cell receptor beta chain was sequenced for a study of Ad26.COV2.S vaccination and SARS-CoV-2 variants. The repertoire was sequenced with immunoSEQ multiplex PCR; TCRdb's copy has only in-frame clones and lacks some. The data hold a few hundred thousand clones, with 85% to 90% observed a single time. V lost 4 bases to trimming and J lost 7 bases; unmatched junction nucleotides: 3. Looked up from germline, CDR1 is LGHDT and CDR2 is YNNKEL (reference sequence). The CDR3 is 12 amino acids. Specified treatment: 19 received Ad26.COV2.S at low or high dose, single or two shots; several received placebo; per-sample allocation not given. Sampling was done on day 63 after the first vaccine or placebo injection.

This clonotype originated in a person aged 18 to 59 who received the Ad26.COV2.S COVID-19 vaccine or a placebo. This material consisted of peripheral blood, taken in a trial of Ad26.COV2.S vaccine versus placebo. The chain employs TRBV3-1 (or the pseudogene TRBV3-2) and TRBJ1-2; 7 nucleotides match TRBD1. In DNA, the CDR3 is TGTGCCAGCAGCCTGCCAGGGGGTGGCTACACCTTC. Its translation: CASSLPGGGYTF.